Each of the 8 T cell receptor beta chains below was sequenced from the same sample in a study of spatial heterogeneity in lung cancer. Study-wide findings and caveats: Tumor mutation count correlated with how many alpha and beta TCRs expanded intratumorally.

In TCRdb, the 5' RACE reads were re-called with MiXCR into one record per CDR3 protein. The repertoire holds about 20,000 distinct CDR3 sequences, about a sixth seen once, with 25% to 35% in the top ten. The time point denotes: sample taken at primary tumor resection. Antigens of these TCRs are unknown. The material sequenced was lung tumor tissue, taken at surgery. The receptors were gathered from a female donor with early-stage non-small cell lung cancer.

This clonotype has at least ten counts. The chain links TRBV3-1 to TRBJ2-7, with D tentatively TRBD1 (5 bases). This CDR3 spans 12 amino acids. Germline CDR1 LGHDT, CDR2 YNNKEL (reference sequence). V lost 0 bases, J lost 6 bases, and 6 bases lay in between. CDR3 sequence: CASSQDQGEQYF. In DNA, the CDR3 is TGTGCCAGCAGCCAAGATCAGGGCGAGCAGTACTTC.

This clonotype has a handful of counts. This rearrangement joins TRBV20-1 to TRBJ2-1, with 9 bases that match TRBD1. Germline V gene data show CDR1 as DFQATT and CDR2 as SNEGSKA (reference sequence). The ends lost 3 bases at V and 6 bases at J; junction bases unmatched: 6. The CDR3 is made up of 14 amino acids. The CDR3 coding sequence is TGCAGTGCTAGCGGGGACAGGGTAGGCAATGAGCAGTTCTTC. It translates to CSASGDRVGNEQFF.

This clonotype was picked up a small number of times. The J gene is TRBJ2-5, the V gene TRBV7-7, with D uncertain. The CDR3 sequence is 14 residues long. V lost 1 base, J lost 5 bases, and 11 bases lay in between. Looked up from germline, CDR1 is SSHAT and CDR2 is FNYEAQ (reference sequence). CDR3 protein: CASSLGLVVETQYF. As DNA, the CDR3 is TGTGCCAGCAGCTTAGGCCTGGTCGTGGAGACCCAGTACTTC.

In this sample, this clonotype turned up a few times. The genes are TRBV6-1 and TRBJ2-7; either TRBD1 or TRBD2 may supply D (6 bases each). V was clipped by 5 bases and J by 5 bases, with 19 bases between them. The CDR3 runs 15 residues. CDR1 is MNHNS, CDR2 SASEGT, per germline. The chain's CDR3 is CASSPDRRGGDEQYF. As DNA, the CDR3 is TGTGCCAGCAGTCCAGACAGGCGTGGAGGGGACGAGCAGTACTTC.

This clonotype turned up a few times. The chain carries TRBV6-2 or TRBV6-3 and TRBJ2-3; TRBD2 matches 7 bases. V lost 0 bases, J lost 8 bases, and 8 bases stayed unmatched. Germline V gene data show CDR1 as MNHEY and CDR2 as SVGEGT. CDR3 size: 15 residues. CDR3 in DNA: TGTGCCAGCAGTTACTCGGTGGGGACTATGACTACGCAGTATTTT. Translating it yields CASSYSVGTMTTQYF.

The rearrangement links TRBV5-1 to TRBJ2-5; D is tentatively TRBD1 or TRBD2 (5 bases each). The CDR3 has 15 residues. V shed 3 bases and J shed 2 bases, with 14 bases lying between them. Germline V gene data show CDR1 as SGHRS and CDR2 as YFSETQ. The CDR3 DNA sequence: TGCGCCAGCAGCTCCATGGGGACGGTACAAGAGACCCAGTACTTC. Translation gives CASSSMGTVQETQYF.

This clonotype was counted ten times or more. The chain recombines TRBV6-5 with TRBJ1-2; D remains unclear. Germline loops: CDR1 MNHEY, CDR2 SVGAGI. Trimming left V 5 bases short and J 3 bases short, with 16 bases between. CDR3 length: 15 amino acids. CDR3 nucleotide sequence: TGTGCCAGCAGTCCGGACCCAGGCGGGGACTATGGCTACACCTTC. Translated, it gives CASSPDPGGDYGYTF.

This clonotype was seen a handful of times. CDR3 nucleotide sequence: TGTGCCAGCAGCACAGGTACGCTCACAGATACGCAGTATTTT. Translating gives CASSTGTLTDTQYF. This chain joins TRBV28 and TRBJ2-3; D may be TRBD1 (5 bases). Trimming shortened V by 6 bases and J by 2 bases, and 12 bases separated the two germline ends. Germline loops: CDR1 MDHEN, CDR2 SYDVKM. The CDR3 runs 14 residues. Full variable domain (remainder filled in from reference TRBV28 and TRBJ2-3): DVKVTQSSRYLVKRTGEKVFLECVQDMDHENMFWYRQDPGLGLRLIYFSYDVKMKEKGDIPEGYSVSREKKERFSLILESASTNQTSMYLCASSTGTLTDTQYFGPGTRLTVL.